The 20 T cell receptor beta chains listed next were all sequenced from one sample in a study of kidney transplant recipient with SARS-CoV-2 infection. TCRdb itself ran the reads through MiXCR, one entry per CDR3 protein. The repertoire includes about 250,000 distinct CDR3 sequences, 25% to 35% of them detected once, and roughly 7% sits in the top ten. The specimen was a blood sample, collected at baseline and between days 110 and 120 from a kidney transplant recipient. All receptors derive from a male patient in his 30s who had COVID-19 and was a kidney transplant recipient. Some of the T cells might come from the graft donor.

This clonotype was recorded many times. The CDR3: CASSQDLDKGSLKNTEAFF. The CDR3 DNA is TGCGCCAGCAGCCAAGATCTAGACAAGGGTAGTTTGAAGAACACTGAAGCTTTCTTT. The genes are TRBV4-3 and TRBJ1-1; D unclear. This CDR3 has 19 residues. Germline V gene lookup returns CDR1 LGHNA and CDR2 YSLEER. Trimming removed 0 bases from V and 1 base from J, with 21 bases in between.

Many counts were recorded for this clonotype. The V and J genes are TRBV28 and TRBJ1-2; perhaps TRBD1 as D (5 bases). The V gene lost 3 bases and the J gene lost 8 bases, with 22 bases spanning the gap. The CDR3 totals 16 residues. CDR1 and CDR2 from the germline V gene are MDHEN and SYDVKM. CDR3 in DNA: TGTGCCAGCAGTTTGACAGCCCAAGGACTTTATGGGGGCTACACCTTC. Protein: CASSLTAQGLYGGYTF.

This clonotype was detected ten times or more. The chain joins TRBV7-9 to TRBJ1-2; no clear D gene. Per germline, CDR1 SEHNR and CDR2 FQNEAQ (reference sequence). The CDR3 contains 17 residues. The V end lost 5 bases, the J end lost 4 bases, and 23 bases lay between the germline ends. This CDR3 is CASSKCAYHGKTYGYTF. The CDR3 DNA is TGTGCCAGCAGCAAATGCGCATACCATGGAAAGACCTATGGCTACACCTTC.

This clonotype has just a few counts. The V call is TRBV10-1, the J call TRBJ1-2; D is undetermined. The CDR3 totals 17 residues. Trimming stripped 5 bases from V and 4 bases from J, with 23 bases between. In germline, CDR1 is WNHNN, CDR2 SYGVQD (reference sequence). CDR3 DNA: TGCGCCAGCAGTTTGGCAATAATATCGCGAAAGACCTATGGCTACACCTTC. Translating gives CASSLAIISRKTYGYTF.

This clonotype was counted only a few times. The chain has TRBV20-1 and TRBJ2-1; D perhaps matches TRBD2 (6 bases). Germline CDR1 and CDR2: DFQATT and SNEGSKA (reference sequence). CDR3 length: 13 residues. The CDR3 nucleotides read TGCAGCCCCAGAACGGGGGTGGGCAATGAGCAGTTCTTC. Amino acid sequence: CSPRTGVGNEQFF.

This clonotype was observed many times. The chain is built from TRBV20-1 and TRBJ1-1, with D possibly TRBD1 on 5 matching bases. V lost 3 bases and J lost 1, with 6 bases in between. There are 12 residues in the CDR3. Looked up from germline, CDR1 is DFQATT and CDR2 is SNEGSKA (reference sequence). The CDR3: CSASRGNTEAFF. In nucleotides, the CDR3 is TGCAGTGCTAGTAGGGGGAACACTGAAGCTTTCTTT.

This clonotype was recorded many times. The rearrangement links TRBV5-1 to TRBJ2-2; 7 nucleotides align to TRBD1. The germline V gene has CDR1 SGHRS and CDR2 YFSETQ. V was clipped by 0 bases and J by 2 bases; unmatched bases: 4. The CDR3 length is 16 residues. CDR3 bases: TGCGCCAGCAGCTTGGGGACAGGAATCAACACCGGGGAGCTGTTTTTT. As protein: CASSLGTGINTGELFF.

In its sample, this clonotype was seen many times. The rearrangement joins TRBV3-1 to TRBJ2-5; TRBD1 aligns across 9 bases. The CDR3 is made up of 16 amino acids. Trimming at V came to 4 bases and at J to 5 bases, leaving 11 bases not matched to a gene. Germline V CDR1 and CDR2: LGHDT, YNNKEL (reference sequence). The CDR3, as DNA: TGTGCCAGCAGCCTGGGGGACAGGGATTTCTTGGAGACCCAGTACTTC. Its translation: CASSLGDRDFLETQYF.

The table lists this clonotype with many counts. The chain carries TRBV6-5 and TRBJ2-7; TRBD1 is a possible D gene (6 bases). Trimming pared 8 bases from V and 2 bases from J, leaving 16 bases between. The CDR3 length is 14 residues. Germline lookup yields CDR1 MNHEY and CDR2 SVGAGI. CDR3 bases: TGTGCCAGCCGTCGAGGACAGCCCCCCTACGAGCAGTACTTC. Amino acid sequence: CASRRGQPPYEQYF.

Of note for this clonotype: A single base separates this from a much larger clone, so it may be a read error. The gene calls are TRBV6-5 and TRBJ1-1, with 7 bases identical to TRBD1. This CDR3 contains 15 residues. The germline gives CDR1 MNHEY, CDR2 SVGAGI. The CDR3 DNA sequence: TGTGCCAGCAGACCTTTCACACAGGGGAACACTGAAGCTTCCTTT. Its protein product is CASRPFTQGNTEASF.

This clonotype was detected ten times or more. The chain combines TRBV21-1 with TRBJ2-3. TRBV21-1 is assigned pseudogene status. This CDR3 contains 17 residues. This CDR3 is CASRGKVATVMQDTQYF. Here the CDR3 DNA reads TGTGCCAGCAGAGGTAAGGTAGCTACAGTCATGCAAGATACGCAGTATTTT.

This clonotype came up many times. The gene calls are TRBV20-1 and TRBJ2-6; tentatively, D is TRBD1 (6 bases). Germline values: CDR1 DFQATT, CDR2 SNEGSKA (reference sequence). Deletions cut 6 bases from V and 0 bases from J, with 15 bases between. This CDR3 spans 16 amino acids. The CDR3, as DNA: TGCAGTGCAAGGACAGAAACTCCCTCTGGGGCCAACGTCCTGACTTTC. This encodes CSARTETPSGANVLTF.

Ten or more counts support this clonotype. The CDR3 DNA reads TGTGCCAGCACCGGAAGGGAACATCAGCCCCAGCATTTT. It specifies CASTGREHQPQHF. The chain has TRBV6-4 and TRBJ1-5; D call uncertain. V was trimmed by 7 bases and J by 5 bases, leaving 12 bases between them. CDR3 length equals 13 residues. The germline V gene encodes CDR1 MRHNA and CDR2 SNTAGT.

This clonotype was counted ten times or more. The J gene is TRBJ1-2, the V gene TRBV25-1; D remains ambiguous. Germline assignment: CDR1 MGHDK and CDR2 SYGVNS. The CDR3 is 17 amino acids. V was trimmed by 5 bases and J by 4 bases, leaving 23 bases between them. In DNA form, the CDR3 reads TGTGCCAGCAGTAACAAGAGAGAACTGGGAAAGACCTATGGCTACACCTTC. Translated: CASSNKRELGKTYGYTF.

This clonotype was found once. The chain links TRBV11-3 to TRBJ1-1; the D is unclear. Germline V lookup: CDR1 SGHNT, CDR2 YENEEA. This CDR3 has 13 amino acids. Between the trimmed V and J ends, which lost 2 bases and 0 bases, there was a span of 4 bases. The CDR3: CASSLYLNTEAFF. CDR3 DNA sequence: TGTGCCAGCAGCTTATATCTGAACACTGAAGCTTTCTTT.

The chain has TRBV10-3 and TRBJ2-4; 9 bases fit TRBD1. The CDR3 has 15 amino acids. Trimming took 2 bases from V and 2 from J; bases not matched to a gene: 1. Germline V gene data show CDR1 as ENHRY and CDR2 as SYGVKD. The CDR3 spells CAISEGQGTKNIQYF. CDR3 nucleotides: TGTGCCATCAGTGAGGGACAGGGGACCAAAAACATTCAGTACTTC.

This clonotype was picked up many times. This chain joins TRBV20-1 and TRBJ1-1; D not certain. V was pared by 3 bases and J by 10 bases, with 12 bases between. The CDR3 sequence is 11 residues long. The germline V gene has CDR1 DFQATT and CDR2 SNEGSKA (reference sequence). The CDR3 loop reads CSASKRDLAFF. CDR3 DNA sequence: TGCAGTGCTAGTAAGCGGGATTTAGCTTTCTTT.

Ten or more counts support this clonotype. This chain connects TRBV15 to TRBJ2-1; possibly TRBD2 for D (7 bases). Deletions cut 5 bases from V and 7 bases from J, with 15 bases between. The CDR3 spans 14 residues. Germline V gene data show CDR1 as LNHNV and CDR2 as YYDKDF (reference sequence). The CDR3 sequence is CATSPRGGVNEQFF. CDR3 coding DNA: TGTGCCACCAGCCCGAGGGGGGGAGTGAATGAGCAGTTCTTC.

The chain uses TRBV16 and TRBJ1-2; no reliable D call. Trimming stripped 4 bases from V and 4 bases from J, with 22 bases between. This CDR3 spans 17 amino acids. Per the germline V gene, CDR1 is KGHSY and CDR2 is FQNENV. The CDR3 loop is CASSPKVVVRKTYGYTF. CDR3 DNA sequence: TGTGCCAGCAGCCCGAAAGTGGTCGTTAGAAAGACCTATGGCTACACCTTC.

In its sample, this clonotype was seen once. A much larger clone lies one base from this, so it may be a read error. The conserved final phenylalanine or tryptophan is absent from the CDR3, which likely points to a read error. The chain has TRBV7-2 and TRBJ1-2; maybe TRBD1 (5 bases). V was trimmed by 4 bases and J by 4 bases, leaving 16 bases between them. The CDR3 runs to 15 residues. Per germline, CDR1 SGHTA and CDR2 FQGNSA. This chain's CDR3 is CASSWGTGSSYGYTI. The CDR3 DNA follows: TGTGCCAGCAGCTGGGGAACAGGAAGTAGCTATGGCTACACCATC.